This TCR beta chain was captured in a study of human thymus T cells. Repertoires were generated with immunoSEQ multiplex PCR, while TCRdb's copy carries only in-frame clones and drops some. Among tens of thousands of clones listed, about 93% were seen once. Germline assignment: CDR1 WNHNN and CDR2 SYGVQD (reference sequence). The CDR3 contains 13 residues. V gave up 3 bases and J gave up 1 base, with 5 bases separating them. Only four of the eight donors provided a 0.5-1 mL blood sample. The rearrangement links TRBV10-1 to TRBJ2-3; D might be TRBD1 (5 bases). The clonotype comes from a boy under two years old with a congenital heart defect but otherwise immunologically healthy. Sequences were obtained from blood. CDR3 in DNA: TGCGCCAGCAGTGAAGGGGGCACAGATACGCAGTATTTT. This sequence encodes CASSEGGTDTQYF.